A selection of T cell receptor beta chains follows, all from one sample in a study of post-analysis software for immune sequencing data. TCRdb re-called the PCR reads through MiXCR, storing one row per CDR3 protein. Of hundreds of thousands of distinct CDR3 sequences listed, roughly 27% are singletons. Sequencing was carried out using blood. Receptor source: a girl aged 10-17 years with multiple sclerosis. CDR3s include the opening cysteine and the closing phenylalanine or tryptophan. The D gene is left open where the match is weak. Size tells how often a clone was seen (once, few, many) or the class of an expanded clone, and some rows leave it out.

CDR3 DNA: TGTGCCAGCAGCCTCGATACGTGGAATGAGCAGTTCTTC
CDR3 protein: CASSLDTWNEQFF
D gene: -
J gene: TRBJ2-1
clone size: few
V gene: TRBV7-2

CDR3 DNA: TGTGCCAGCAGTCGAGGCCGGGACAGGGGAGTTTTGTCCTACGAGCAGTACTTC
CDR3 protein: CASSRGRDRGVLSYEQYF
D gene: TRBD1
J gene: TRBJ2-7
clone size: few
V gene: TRBV6-1

CDR3 DNA: TGTGCCAGCAGTGGCTGGACCGGGACTCATTACAATGAGCAGTTCTTC
CDR3 protein: CASSGWTGTHYNEQFF
D gene: -
J gene: TRBJ2-1
clone size: -
V gene: TRBV28

CDR3 DNA: TGTGCCAGCAGAGGGACAGGGGTTCTACCCAAATCCTACGAGCAGTACTTC
CDR3 protein: CASRGTGVLPKSYEQYF
D gene: TRBD1
J gene: TRBJ2-7
clone size: few
V gene: TRBV28

CDR3 DNA: TGCAGTGCCATCCCCCCCGCTTATACCACCGGTGGAGCTCTTAATGAAAAACTGTTTTTT
CDR3 protein: CSAIPPAYTTGGALNEKLFF
D gene: -
J gene: TRBJ1-4
clone size: -
V gene: TRBV20-1

CDR3 DNA: TGCAGTGCCGAACTCCGGACCTATAACTATGGCTACACCTTC
CDR3 protein: CSAELRTYNYGYTF
D gene: -
J gene: TRBJ1-2
clone size: -
V gene: TRBV20-1

CDR3 DNA: TGTGCCAGCAGTTTACCGGGAGGCCGATACAATGAGCAGTTCTTC
CDR3 protein: CASSLPGGRYNEQFF
D gene: TRBD2
J gene: TRBJ2-1
clone size: -
V gene: TRBV27

CDR3 DNA: TGCAGCGTTAAGTCTCCTGGGACACTGGAATTCTATGGCTACACCTTC
CDR3 protein: CSVKSPGTLEFYGYTF
D gene: -
J gene: TRBJ1-2
clone size: -
V gene: TRBV29-1

CDR3 DNA: TGTGCCAGCACCCTAGTGGGGTCACAAGAGACCCAGTACTTC
CDR3 protein: CASTLVGSQETQYF
D gene: -
J gene: TRBJ2-5
clone size: few
V gene: TRBV3-1

CDR3 DNA: TGCAGTGCTAGGCCCCTTAACTATGGCTACACCTTC
CDR3 protein: CSARPLNYGYTF
D gene: -
J gene: TRBJ1-2
clone size: few
V gene: TRBV20-1

CDR3 DNA: TGTGCCGCAGGGTTGGGCAATCAGCCCCAGCATTTT
CDR3 protein: CAAGLGNQPQHF
D gene: -
J gene: TRBJ1-5
clone size: -
V gene: TRBV2

CDR3 DNA: TGCAGTGCTAGAGCCTCAGGGGCCCCTACCTGGCCCCAGCATTTT
CDR3 protein: CSARASGAPTWPQHF
D gene: -
J gene: TRBJ1-5
clone size: few
V gene: TRBV20-1

CDR3 DNA: TGCAGTGCTAGAAGGCAGGTTGCATCTAATGAAAAACTGTTTTTT
CDR3 protein: CSARRQVASNEKLFF
D gene: -
J gene: TRBJ1-4
clone size: few
V gene: TRBV20-1

CDR3 DNA: TGCAGTGCCCTATCCACAGGGGGTGAGCAGTTCTTC
CDR3 protein: CSALSTGGEQFF
D gene: TRBD1
J gene: TRBJ2-1
clone size: -
V gene: TRBV20-1

CDR3 DNA: TGTGCCAGCAGCCCTAGTCAGACCCAGTACTTC
CDR3 protein: CASSPSQTQYF
D gene: -
J gene: TRBJ2-5
clone size: many
V gene: TRBV12-3/TRBV12-4

CDR3 DNA: TGCAGCGTTGAGGGGACAACTCAAGAGACCCAGTACTTC
CDR3 protein: CSVEGTTQETQYF
D gene: -
J gene: TRBJ2-5
clone size: few
V gene: TRBV29-1

CDR3 DNA: TGCAGCGTTGAGGAGCGCCCCCCCCCACCGCTTTCTGGGGCCAACGTCCGGACTTTC
CDR3 protein: CSVEERPPPPLSGANVRTF
D gene: -
J gene: TRBJ2-6
clone size: -
V gene: TRBV29-1

CDR3 DNA: TGTGCCAGCAGTGAAGGACCACAGGGGAAAAACATTCAGTACTTC
CDR3 protein: CASSEGPQGKNIQYF
D gene: TRBD1
J gene: TRBJ2-4
clone size: few
V gene: TRBV6-1

CDR3 DNA: TGCGCCAGCAGCCCCACAGGGGTTGTTAGCCAAAACATTCAGTACTTC
CDR3 protein: CASSPTGVVSQNIQYF
D gene: TRBD1
J gene: TRBJ2-4
clone size: -
V gene: TRBV5-1

CDR3 DNA: TGTGCCAGCAGTTCTAACAGGGGGCGGTACGAGCAGTACTTC
CDR3 protein: CASSSNRGRYEQYF
D gene: TRBD1
J gene: TRBJ2-7
clone size: once
V gene: TRBV6-2/TRBV6-3

CDR3 DNA: TGCAGCGTTGATGACGGTGGAGGGACCGAGCAGTACTTC
CDR3 protein: CSVDDGGGTEQYF
D gene: -
J gene: TRBJ2-7
clone size: -
V gene: TRBV29-1

CDR3 DNA: TGCAGTGCTATGGAACCCGGACGGATGTCCTACGAGCAGTACTTC
CDR3 protein: CSAMEPGRMSYEQYF
D gene: -
J gene: TRBJ2-7
clone size: -
V gene: TRBV20-1

CDR3 DNA: TGTGCCAGCAGCCCCCAGGGCCTGGCGCAGCCCCAGCATTTT
CDR3 protein: CASSPQGLAQPQHF
D gene: -
J gene: TRBJ1-5
clone size: -
V gene: TRBV7-9

CDR3 DNA: TGTGCCAGCAGCGGCCTAGGACCAAGCTCCTACGAGCAGTACTTC
CDR3 protein: CASSGLGPSSYEQYF
D gene: -
J gene: TRBJ2-7
clone size: -
V gene: TRBV5-6

CDR3 DNA: TGTGCCAGCAGTTTAGGGCGGACTAGCCCCTACGAGCAGTACTTC
CDR3 protein: CASSLGRTSPYEQYF
D gene: TRBD2
J gene: TRBJ2-7
clone size: few
V gene: TRBV28

CDR3 DNA: TGCAGTGCTCCGTATGGGGCAGTGAGGGGGTATCAAGAGACCCAGTACTTC
CDR3 protein: CSAPYGAVRGYQETQYF
D gene: -
J gene: TRBJ2-5
clone size: -
V gene: TRBV20-1

CDR3 DNA: TGTGCCAGCAGCGCCTGGGGGGGAGGGATCGCCTACGAGCAGTACTTC
CDR3 protein: CASSAWGGGIAYEQYF
D gene: TRBD2
J gene: TRBJ2-7
clone size: many
V gene: TRBV9

CDR3 DNA: TGTGCCAGCAGTGACTCGTTCCTAGCCACAGATACGCAGTATTTT
CDR3 protein: CASSDSFLATDTQYF
D gene: -
J gene: TRBJ2-3
clone size: -
V gene: TRBV6-4

CDR3 DNA: TGCAGCGCCGGGACTAGCGGGGCAGAGACCCAGTACTTC
CDR3 protein: CSAGTSGAETQYF
D gene: TRBD2
J gene: TRBJ2-5
clone size: many
V gene: TRBV29-1

CDR3 DNA: TGCAGCGTTGAAAAGGGGCAGGGCTCGACCTACGAGCAGTACTTC
CDR3 protein: CSVEKGQGSTYEQYF
D gene: -
J gene: TRBJ2-7
clone size: -
V gene: TRBV29-1

CDR3 DNA: TGCAGCGTTGAGAGCAATTCGGACAGCTACGAGCAGTACTTC
CDR3 protein: CSVESNSDSYEQYF
D gene: -
J gene: TRBJ2-7
clone size: -
V gene: TRBV29-1

CDR3 DNA: TGCGCCAGCAGCTCAACCGGGACAGGGAGTACCGGGGAGCTGTTTTTT
CDR3 protein: CASSSTGTGSTGELFF
D gene: TRBD1
J gene: TRBJ2-2
clone size: -
V gene: TRBV5-1

CDR3 DNA: TGCAGTGGCCGCAGGGGGCCGGGTGAAAAACTGTTTTTT
CDR3 protein: CSGRRGPGEKLFF
D gene: TRBD1
J gene: TRBJ1-4
clone size: -
V gene: TRBV20-1

CDR3 DNA: TGTGCCAGCCACCCAGGACAGGGGGCCTACGAGCAGTACTTC
CDR3 protein: CASHPGQGAYEQYF
D gene: TRBD1
J gene: TRBJ2-7
clone size: few
V gene: TRBV28

CDR3 DNA: TGTGCCAGCAGCGTAGTCGGGGAGACGAGCACAGATACGCAGTATTTT
CDR3 protein: CASSVVGETSTDTQYF
D gene: -
J gene: TRBJ2-3
clone size: few
V gene: TRBV9

CDR3 DNA: TGTGCCAGCAGACATTGGCACAGGGACGAGCAGTACTTC
CDR3 protein: CASRHWHRDEQYF
D gene: -
J gene: TRBJ2-7
clone size: few
V gene: TRBV7-9

CDR3 DNA: TGCAGTGCCAGCCCCTCGGAGGGCGCGATCATTCAGTACTTC
CDR3 protein: CSASPSEGAIIQYF
D gene: -
J gene: TRBJ2-4
clone size: -
V gene: TRBV20-1

CDR3 DNA: TGCGCCAGCAGCCAAGAGGGACAGGGATACGAGCAGTACTTC
CDR3 protein: CASSQEGQGYEQYF
D gene: TRBD1
J gene: TRBJ2-7
clone size: -
V gene: TRBV4-1